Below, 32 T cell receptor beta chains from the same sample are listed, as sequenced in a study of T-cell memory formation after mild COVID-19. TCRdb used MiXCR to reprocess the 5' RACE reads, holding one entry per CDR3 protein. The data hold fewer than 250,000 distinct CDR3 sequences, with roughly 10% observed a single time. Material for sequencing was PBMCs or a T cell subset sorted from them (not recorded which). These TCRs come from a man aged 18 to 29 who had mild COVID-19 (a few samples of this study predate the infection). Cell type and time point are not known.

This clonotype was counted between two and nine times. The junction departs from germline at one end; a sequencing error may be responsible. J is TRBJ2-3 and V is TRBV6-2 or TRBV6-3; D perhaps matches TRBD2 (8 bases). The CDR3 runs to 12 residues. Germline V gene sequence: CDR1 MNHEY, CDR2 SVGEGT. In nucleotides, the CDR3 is TGTGCCATCGGGGGGGGGACAGCTACGCAGTATTTT. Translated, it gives CAIGGGTATQYF.

The CDR3: CASRTYPTGTQYF. CDR3 bases: TGTGCCAGCAGGACCTACCCCACGGGGACCCAGTACTTC. The chain employs TRBV28 and TRBJ2-5; no definite D call. Per germline, CDR1 MDHEN and CDR2 SYDVKM. V was cut by 6 bases and J by 7 bases, with 15 bases left in between. The CDR3 extends over 13 amino acids.

CDR3 sequence (DNA): TGCGCCAGCAGCTTAGTTCTTACAGGAGGAGACTACACCTTC. This sequence encodes CASSLVLTGGDYTF. J is TRBJ1-2 and V is TRBV5-1; TRBD1 is a possible D gene (5 bases). The V end was cut by 2 bases, the J end by 10 bases, with 18 bases between. CDR3 length equals 14 residues. Looked up from germline, CDR1 is SGHRS and CDR2 is YFSETQ.

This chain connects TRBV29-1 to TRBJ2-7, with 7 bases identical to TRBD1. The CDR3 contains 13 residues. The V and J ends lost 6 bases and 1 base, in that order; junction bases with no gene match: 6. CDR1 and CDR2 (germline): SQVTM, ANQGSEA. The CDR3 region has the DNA TGCAGCGTAAGAGACAGGGAATCCTACGAGCAGTACTTC. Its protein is CSVRDRESYEQYF.

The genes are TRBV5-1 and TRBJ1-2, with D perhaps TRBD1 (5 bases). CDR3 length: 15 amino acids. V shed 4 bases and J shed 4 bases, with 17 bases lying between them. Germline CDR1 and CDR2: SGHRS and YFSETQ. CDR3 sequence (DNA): TGCGCCAGCAGCGAGCATTTGGGGGGGACCTATGGCTACACCTTC. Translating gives CASSEHLGGTYGYTF.

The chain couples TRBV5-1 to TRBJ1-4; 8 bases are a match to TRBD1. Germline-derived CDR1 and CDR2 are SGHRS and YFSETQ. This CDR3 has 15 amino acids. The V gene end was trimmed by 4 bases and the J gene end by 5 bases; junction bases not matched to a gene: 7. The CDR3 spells CASSDGTGPNEKLFF. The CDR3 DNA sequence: TGCGCCAGCAGCGACGGGACAGGACCGAATGAAAAACTGTTTTTT.

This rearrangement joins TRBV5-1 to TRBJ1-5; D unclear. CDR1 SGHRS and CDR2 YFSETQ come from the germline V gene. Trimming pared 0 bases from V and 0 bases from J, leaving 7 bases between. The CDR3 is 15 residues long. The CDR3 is CASSLGEGSNQPQHF. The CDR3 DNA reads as TGCGCCAGCAGCTTGGGGGAAGGTAGCAATCAGCCCCAGCATTTT. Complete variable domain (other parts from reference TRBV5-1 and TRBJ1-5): KAGVTQTPRYLIKTRGQQVTLSCSPISGHRSVSWYQQTPGQGLQFLFEYFSETQRNKGNFPGRFSGRQFSNSRSEMNVSTLELGDSALYLCASSLGEGSNQPQHFGDGTRLSIL.

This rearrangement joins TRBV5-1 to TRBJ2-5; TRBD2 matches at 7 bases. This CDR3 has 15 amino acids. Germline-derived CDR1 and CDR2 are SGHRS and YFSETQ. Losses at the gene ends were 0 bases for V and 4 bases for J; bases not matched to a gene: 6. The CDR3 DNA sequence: TGCGCCAGCAGCTTGGAAGCGGGGACTCGAGAGACCCAGTACTTC. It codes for CASSLEAGTRETQYF.

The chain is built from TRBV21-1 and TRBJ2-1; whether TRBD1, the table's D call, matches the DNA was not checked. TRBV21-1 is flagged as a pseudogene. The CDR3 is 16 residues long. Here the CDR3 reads CASSKVDRGTHNEQFF. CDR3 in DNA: TGTGCCAGCAGCAAAGTGGACAGGGGGACCCACAATGAGCAGTTCTTC.

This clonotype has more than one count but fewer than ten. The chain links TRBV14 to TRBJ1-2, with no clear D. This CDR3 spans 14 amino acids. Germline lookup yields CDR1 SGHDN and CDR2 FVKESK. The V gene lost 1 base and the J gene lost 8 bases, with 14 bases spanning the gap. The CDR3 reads CASSQGHLAGGYTF. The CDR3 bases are TGTGCCAGCAGCCAAGGTCATCTTGCAGGAGGCTACACCTTC.

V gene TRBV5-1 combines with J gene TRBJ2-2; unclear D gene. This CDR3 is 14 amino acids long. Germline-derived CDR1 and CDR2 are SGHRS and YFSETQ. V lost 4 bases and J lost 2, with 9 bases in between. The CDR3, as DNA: TGCGCCAGCAGCCCTTTTTCCAACACCGGGGAGCTGTTTTTT. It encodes CASSPFSNTGELFF. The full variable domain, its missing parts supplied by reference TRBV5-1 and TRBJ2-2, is KAGVTQTPRYLIKTRGQQVTLSCSPISGHRSVSWYQQTPGQGLQFLFEYFSETQRNKGNFPGRFSGRQFSNSRSEMNVSTLELGDSALYLCASSPFSNTGELFFGEGSRLTVL.

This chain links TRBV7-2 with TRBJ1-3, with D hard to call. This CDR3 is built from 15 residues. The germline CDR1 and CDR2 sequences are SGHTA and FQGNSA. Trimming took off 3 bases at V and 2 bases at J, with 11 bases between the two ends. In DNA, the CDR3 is TGTGCCAGCAGCTTGGCAGTAGTGCCTGGAAACACCATATATTTT. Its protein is CASSLAVVPGNTIYF. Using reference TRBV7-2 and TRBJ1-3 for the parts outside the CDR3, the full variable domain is GAGVSQSPSNKVTEKGKDVELRCDPISGHTALYWYRQSLGQGLEFLIYFQGNSAPDKSGLPSDRFSAERTGGSVSTLTIQRTQQEDSAVYLCASSLAVVPGNTIYFGEGSWLTVV.

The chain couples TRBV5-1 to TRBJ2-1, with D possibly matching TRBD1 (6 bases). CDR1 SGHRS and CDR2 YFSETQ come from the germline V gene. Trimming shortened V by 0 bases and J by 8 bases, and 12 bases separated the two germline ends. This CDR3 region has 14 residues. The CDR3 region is CASSLDRVVDEQFF. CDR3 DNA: TGCGCCAGCAGCTTGGACAGGGTGGTCGATGAGCAGTTCTTC.

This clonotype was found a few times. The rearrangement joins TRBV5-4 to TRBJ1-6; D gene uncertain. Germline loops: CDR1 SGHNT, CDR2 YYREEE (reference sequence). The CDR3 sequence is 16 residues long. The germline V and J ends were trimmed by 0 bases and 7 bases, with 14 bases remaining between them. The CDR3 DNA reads TGTGCCAGCAGCTTGGTCCAGTTGGCGGGGAATTCACCCCTCCACTTT. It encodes CASSLVQLAGNSPLHF.

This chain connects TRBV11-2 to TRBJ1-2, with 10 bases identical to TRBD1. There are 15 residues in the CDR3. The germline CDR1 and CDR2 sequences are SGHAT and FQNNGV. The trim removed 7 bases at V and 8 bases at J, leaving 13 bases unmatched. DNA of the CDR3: TGTGCCAGCACCAAAAACCCGGGACAGGGGTACGGCTACACCTTC. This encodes CASTKNPGQGYGYTF.

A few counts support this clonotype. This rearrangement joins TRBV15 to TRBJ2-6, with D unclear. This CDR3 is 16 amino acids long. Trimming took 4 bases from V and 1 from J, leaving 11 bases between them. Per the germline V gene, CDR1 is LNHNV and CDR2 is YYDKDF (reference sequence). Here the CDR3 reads CATSTERESGANVLTF. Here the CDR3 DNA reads TGTGCCACCAGCACCGAACGCGAGTCTGGGGCCAACGTCCTGACTTTC. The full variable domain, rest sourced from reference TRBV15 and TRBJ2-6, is DAMVIQNPRYQVTQFGKPVTLSCSQTLNHNVMYWYQQKSSQAPKLLFHYYDKDFNNEADTPDNFQSRRPNTSFCFLDIRSPGLGDTAMYLCATSTERESGANVLTFGAGSRLTVL.

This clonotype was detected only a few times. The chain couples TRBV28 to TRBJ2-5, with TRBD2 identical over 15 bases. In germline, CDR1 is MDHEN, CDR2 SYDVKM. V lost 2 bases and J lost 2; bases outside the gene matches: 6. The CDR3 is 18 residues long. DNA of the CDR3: TGTGCCAGCAGTTTAGCGGGACTAGCGGGGGGTGGGCAAGAGACCCAGTACTTC. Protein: CASSLAGLAGGGQETQYF.

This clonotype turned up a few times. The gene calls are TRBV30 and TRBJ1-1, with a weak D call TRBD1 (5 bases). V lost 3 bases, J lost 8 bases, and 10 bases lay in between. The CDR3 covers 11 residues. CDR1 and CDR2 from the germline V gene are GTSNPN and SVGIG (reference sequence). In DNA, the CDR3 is TGTGCCTGGAGGGCACAGGTCGAAGCTTTCTTT. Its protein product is CAWRAQVEAFF.

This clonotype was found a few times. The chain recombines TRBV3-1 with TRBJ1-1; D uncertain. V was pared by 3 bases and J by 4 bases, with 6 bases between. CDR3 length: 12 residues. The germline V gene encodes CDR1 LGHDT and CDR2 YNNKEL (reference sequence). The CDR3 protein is CASSQGPTEAFF. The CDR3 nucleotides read TGTGCCAGCAGCCAGGGTCCCACTGAAGCTTTCTTT. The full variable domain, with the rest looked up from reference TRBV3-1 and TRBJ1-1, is DTAVSQTPKYLVTQMGNDKSIKCEQNLGHDTMYWYKQDSKKFLKIMFSYNNKELIINETVPNRFSPKSPDKAHLNLHINSLELGDSAVYFCASSQGPTEAFFGQGTRLTVV.

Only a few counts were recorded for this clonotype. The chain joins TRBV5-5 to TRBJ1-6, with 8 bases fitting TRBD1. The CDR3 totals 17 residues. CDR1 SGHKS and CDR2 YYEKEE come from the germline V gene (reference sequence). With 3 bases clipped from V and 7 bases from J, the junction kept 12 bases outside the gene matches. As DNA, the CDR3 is TGTGCCAGCAGCTGGGGAGATTTTCGGACAGGGAATTCACCCCTCCACTTT. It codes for CASSWGDFRTGNSPLHF.

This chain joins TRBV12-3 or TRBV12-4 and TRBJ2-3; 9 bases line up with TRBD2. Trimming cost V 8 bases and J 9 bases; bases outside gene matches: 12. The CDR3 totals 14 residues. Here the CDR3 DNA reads TGTGCCAGCGCTCGCCCCGAGCGGGGGGACACGCAGTATTTT. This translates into CASARPERGDTQYF.

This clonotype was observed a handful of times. The CDR3 here is CASSYGQGVQPQHF. For the CDR3, the DNA is TGTGCCAGCAGTTACGGACAGGGGGTTCAGCCCCAGCATTTT. V and J are TRBV6-6 and TRBJ1-5, with 10 bases that match TRBD1. V gave up 2 bases and J gave up 6 bases; unmatched junction bases: 1. The germline V gene encodes CDR1 MNHNY and CDR2 SVGAGI (reference sequence). The CDR3 has 14 amino acids.

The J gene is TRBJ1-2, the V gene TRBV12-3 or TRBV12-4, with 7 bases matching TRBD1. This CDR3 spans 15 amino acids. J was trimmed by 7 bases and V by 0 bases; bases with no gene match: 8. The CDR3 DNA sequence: TGTGCCAGCAGTTTAGCGCCAGGGGGGAATCGTGGCTACACCTTC. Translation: CASSLAPGGNRGYTF.

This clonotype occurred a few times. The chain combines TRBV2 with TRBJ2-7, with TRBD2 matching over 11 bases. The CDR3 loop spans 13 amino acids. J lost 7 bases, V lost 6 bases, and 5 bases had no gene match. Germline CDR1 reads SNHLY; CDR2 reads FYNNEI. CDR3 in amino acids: CASRTSGVGEQYV. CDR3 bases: TGTGCCAGCAGGACTAGCGGGGTGGGGGAGCAGTACGTC.

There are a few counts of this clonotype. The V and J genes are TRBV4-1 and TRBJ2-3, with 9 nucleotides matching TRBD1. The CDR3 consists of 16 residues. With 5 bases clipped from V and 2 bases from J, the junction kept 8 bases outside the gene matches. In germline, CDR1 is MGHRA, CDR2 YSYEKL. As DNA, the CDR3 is TGCGCCAGCAGCAGACAGGGGGGACCCCTCACAGATACGCAGTATTTT. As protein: CASSRQGGPLTDTQYF.

The CDR3 sequence: CASSLATGIQETQYF. The CDR3 nucleotides are TGCGCCAGCAGCTTGGCCACAGGGATTCAAGAGACCCAGTACTTC. The chain joins TRBV5-1 to TRBJ2-5, with TRBD1 as a possible D gene (6 bases). CDR3 length equals 15 residues. Germline loops: CDR1 SGHRS, CDR2 YFSETQ. V shed 0 bases and J shed 2 bases, with 11 bases lying between them.

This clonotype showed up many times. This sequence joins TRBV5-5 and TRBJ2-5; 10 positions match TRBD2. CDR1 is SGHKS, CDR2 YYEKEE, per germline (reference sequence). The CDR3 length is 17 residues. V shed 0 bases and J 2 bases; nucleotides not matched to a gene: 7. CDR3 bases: TGTGCCAGCAGCTTGGCCGGCGGACTAGCGGCGCAAGAGACCCAGTACTTC. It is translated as CASSLAGGLAAQETQYF.

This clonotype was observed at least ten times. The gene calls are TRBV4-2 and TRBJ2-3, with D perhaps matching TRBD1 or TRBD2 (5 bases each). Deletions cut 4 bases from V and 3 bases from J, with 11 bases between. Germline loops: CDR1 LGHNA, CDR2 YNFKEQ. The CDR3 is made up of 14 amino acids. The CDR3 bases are TGTGCCAGCAGCCGGGACGAAGGGACAGATACGCAGTATTTT. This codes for CASSRDEGTDTQYF.

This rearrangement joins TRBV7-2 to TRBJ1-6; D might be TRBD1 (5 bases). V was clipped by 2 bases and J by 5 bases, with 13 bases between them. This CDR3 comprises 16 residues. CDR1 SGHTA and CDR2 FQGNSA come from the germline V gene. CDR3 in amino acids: CASSLNTGTNNSPLHF. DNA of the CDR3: TGTGCCAGCAGCTTAAACACAGGAACAAATAATTCACCCCTCCACTTT.

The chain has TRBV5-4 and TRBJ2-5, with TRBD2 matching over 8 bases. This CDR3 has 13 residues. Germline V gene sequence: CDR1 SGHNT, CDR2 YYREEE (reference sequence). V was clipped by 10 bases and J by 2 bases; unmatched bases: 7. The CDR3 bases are TGTGCCGCCTCGGCGGGGGGACAAGAGACCCAGTACTTC. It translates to CAASAGGQETQYF.

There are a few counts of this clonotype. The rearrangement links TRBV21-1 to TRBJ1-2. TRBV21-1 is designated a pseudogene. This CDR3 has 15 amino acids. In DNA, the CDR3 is TGTGCCAGCAGCCTGAGGCAGGCGTGTAACTATGGCTACACCTTC. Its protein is CASSLRQACNYGYTF.

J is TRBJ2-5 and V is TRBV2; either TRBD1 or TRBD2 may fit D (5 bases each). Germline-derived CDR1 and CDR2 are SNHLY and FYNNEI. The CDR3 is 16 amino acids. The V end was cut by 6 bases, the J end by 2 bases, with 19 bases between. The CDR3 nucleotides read TGTGCCAGCAGACCCGGAGGCCGACAGCAACAAGAGACCCAGTACTTC. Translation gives CASRPGGRQQQETQYF.